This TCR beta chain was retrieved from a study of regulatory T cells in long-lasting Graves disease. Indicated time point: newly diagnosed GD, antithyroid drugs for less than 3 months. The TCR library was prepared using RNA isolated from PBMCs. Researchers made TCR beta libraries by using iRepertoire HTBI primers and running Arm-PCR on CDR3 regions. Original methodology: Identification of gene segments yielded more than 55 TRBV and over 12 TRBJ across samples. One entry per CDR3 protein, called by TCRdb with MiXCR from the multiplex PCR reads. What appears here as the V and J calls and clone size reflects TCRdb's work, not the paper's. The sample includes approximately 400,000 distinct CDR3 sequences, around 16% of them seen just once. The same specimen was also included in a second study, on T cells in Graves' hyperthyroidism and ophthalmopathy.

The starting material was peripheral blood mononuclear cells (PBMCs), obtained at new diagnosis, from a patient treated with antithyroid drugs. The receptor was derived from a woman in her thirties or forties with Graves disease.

As DNA, the CDR3 is TGCAGTGCTAGAGTCTCGCTGAGCACCGGGGAGCTGTTTTTT. Residues: CSARVSLSTGELFF. The rearrangement joins TRBV20-1 to TRBJ2-2, with unresolved D. The length of the CDR3 is 14 residues. Germline loops: CDR1 DFQATT, CDR2 SNEGSKA (reference sequence). V was trimmed by 1 base and J by 4 bases, leaving 10 bases between them.